This entry lists 24 T cell receptor beta chains sequenced from one sample in a study of T cells in localized non-small cell lung cancer. Sequencing used immunoSEQ multiplex PCR; TCRdb keeps in-frame clones, though not all of them. The data hold 20,000 to 25,000 clones, with around 86% observed a single time. Specimen: PBMCs, collected before any cancer treatment. Receptor source: a man between 35 and 75 years old with stage II squamous cell lung carcinoma.

The chain joins TRBV4-1 to TRBJ1-3; D might be TRBD1 (6 bases). Trimming removed 1 base at V and 4 bases at J, with 14 bases between. The CDR3 extends over 16 amino acids. In germline, CDR1 is MGHRA, CDR2 YSYEKL. The CDR3 protein is CASSQAGNRDGNTIYF. The CDR3 DNA follows: TGCGCCAGCAGCCAAGCCGGAAACAGGGACGGAAACACCATATATTTT.

Only a few counts were recorded for this clone. As DNA, the CDR3 is TGTGCCAGCAGTTTTGGACAGTTTAATGAAAAACTGTTTTTT. Protein sequence: CASSFGQFNEKLFF. The gene calls are TRBV6-5 and TRBJ1-4, with a possible D match to TRBD1 (6 bases). With 4 bases removed from V and 4 bases from J, the gap between germline ends came to 10 bases. The CDR3 runs to 14 residues. Germline V lookup: CDR1 MNHEY, CDR2 SVGAGI.

V and J are TRBV7-3 and TRBJ2-3; TRBD2 agrees at 7 bases. J was trimmed by 3 bases and V by 4 bases; bases with no gene match: 7. Germline CDR1 reads SGHTA; CDR2 reads FQGTGA. The CDR3 has 15 residues. The CDR3, as DNA: TGTGCCAGCAGCTCTGAGCGGGGTCGGACAGATACGCAGTATTTT. It codes for CASSSERGRTDTQYF.

The chain is built from TRBV6-6 and TRBJ1-5; the D gene is possibly TRBD1 (6 bases). The V gene lost 5 bases and the J gene lost 2 bases, with 16 bases spanning the gap. CDR3 length: 16 amino acids. From germline, CDR1 is MNHNY and CDR2 SVGAGI (reference sequence). The CDR3 DNA follows: TGTGCCAGCAGTCCCCAACGGGACAACCGCAATCAGCCCCAGCATTTT. The encoded protein is CASSPQRDNRNQPQHF.

V is TRBV5-1 and J is TRBJ2-1; TRBD1 might be the D (5 bases). The CDR3 has 12 residues. Trimming left V 1 base short and J 8 bases short, with 7 bases between. Looked up from germline, CDR1 is SGHRS and CDR2 is YFSETQ. The CDR3 sequence: CASSLRGDEQFF. DNA of the CDR3: TGCGCCAGCAGCTTGAGGGGCGATGAGCAGTTCTTC.

V gene TRBV28 combines with J gene TRBJ1-5; TRBD1 matches 9 bases. The CDR3 runs to 15 residues. CDR1 MDHEN and CDR2 SYDVKM come from the germline V gene. Losses at the gene ends were 5 bases for V and 3 bases for J; bases not matched to a gene: 5. The CDR3 DNA is TGTGCCAGCAGTCCAGGACAGGGGTACAATCAGCCCCAGCATTTT. This encodes CASSPGQGYNQPQHF.

The chain employs TRBV5-5 and TRBJ2-2; a weak D match, TRBD2 (6 bases). The V end was cut by 4 bases, the J end by 5 bases, with 15 bases between. Germline V lookup: CDR1 SGHKS, CDR2 YYEKEE (reference sequence). This CDR3 is 15 amino acids long. This CDR3 is CASSGTTGSTGELFF. In nucleotides, the CDR3 is TGTGCCAGCAGCGGCACCACCGGGAGTACCGGGGAGCTGTTTTTT.

The V call is TRBV30, the J call TRBJ2-5, with unresolved D. V lost 8 bases and J lost 4, with 8 bases in between. The CDR3 spans 10 residues. From germline, CDR1 is GTSNPN and CDR2 SVGIG (reference sequence). The CDR3 spells CALQTETQYF. Here the CDR3 DNA reads TGTGCCCTCCAGACAGAGACCCAGTACTTC.

This clone was picked up a small number of times. J is TRBJ1-1 and V is TRBV6-5, with D hard to call. CDR1 is MNHEY and CDR2 is SVGAGI in the germline V gene. Trimming removed 2 bases at V and 1 base at J, with 11 bases between. This CDR3 is 15 amino acids long. The CDR3 here is CASSYRFWANTEAFF. CDR3 DNA: TGTGCCAGCAGTTACCGGTTTTGGGCGAACACTGAAGCTTTCTTT.

This chain joins TRBV19 and TRBJ1-4; 9 bases are a match to TRBD1. The V segment lost 4 bases and the J segment 7 bases; nucleotides outside the gene matches: 10. Germline V gives CDR1 LNHDA, CDR2 SQIVND (reference sequence). The length of the CDR3 is 16 residues. The CDR3 spells CASSRGQGLGGEKLFF. The CDR3 region has the DNA TGTGCCAGTAGTAGGGGACAGGGTTTAGGAGGTGAAAAACTGTTTTTT.

J is TRBJ2-3 and V is TRBV11-2, with D uncertain. Germline CDR1 and CDR2: SGHAT and FQNNGV. The V end was cut by 0 bases, the J end by 5 bases, with 9 bases between. The CDR3 has 14 residues. The CDR3 DNA reads as TGTGCCAGCAGCTTAGATCGTTTGGGAGATACGCAGTATTTT. This translates into CASSLDRLGDTQYF.

The chain links TRBV7-7 to TRBJ2-2; 7 nucleotides agree with TRBD2. The V gene's germline CDR1 is SSHAT and CDR2 FNYEAQ (reference sequence). The V and J ends lost 1 base and 7 bases, in that order; junction bases with no gene match: 3. There are 14 residues in the CDR3. CDR3 nucleotide sequence: TGTGCCAGCAGCTTAGGGGCTAGCGGCGGGGAGCTGTTTTTT. Its translation is CASSLGASGGELFF.

This chain joins TRBV18 and TRBJ2-2; D is unresolved. The CDR3 has 14 amino acids. The V end was cut by 4 bases, the J end by 0 bases, with 6 bases between. Germline CDR1 and CDR2: KGHSH and LQKENI. The CDR3 here is CASSRDPNTGELFF. Written as DNA, the CDR3 is TGTGCCAGCTCACGCGACCCGAACACCGGGGAGCTGTTTTTT.

The CDR3 DNA follows: TGTGCCAGCAGCCAAGAAGGGACTAGCGGGGTCAGCTCCTACAATGAGCAGTTCTTC. Residues: CASSQEGTSGVSSYNEQFF. The J gene is TRBJ2-1, the V gene TRBV4-2; 13 bases are shared with TRBD2. V gave up 0 bases and J gave up 0 bases; unmatched junction bases: 5. Germline V gene lookup returns CDR1 LGHNA and CDR2 YNFKEQ. The CDR3 is 19 residues long.

V usage is TRBV19 and J usage is TRBJ2-2; TRBD1 agrees at 7 bases. J was trimmed by 4 bases and V by 8 bases; bases with no gene match: 7. Germline assignment: CDR1 LNHDA and CDR2 SQIVND (reference sequence). The CDR3 covers 14 residues. CDR3 residues: CASSTGVRTGELFF. The CDR3 bases are TGTGCCAGTTCCACAGGGGTCCGCACCGGGGAGCTGTTTTTT.

Here the CDR3 reads CAILKTGSYEQYF. CDR3 nucleotides: TGTGCCATCCTTAAGACAGGCTCCTACGAGCAGTACTTC. V is TRBV10-3 and J is TRBJ2-7; TRBD1 might be the D (6 bases). The length of the CDR3 is 13 residues. CDR1 is ENHRY and CDR2 is SYGVKD in the germline V gene. Trimming pared 8 bases from V and 0 bases from J, leaving 11 bases between.

The CDR3 DNA reads as TGTGCCAGCTCACCTCCCGGGGGATCGGGCAATCAGCCCCAGCATTTT. Amino acids: CASSPPGGSGNQPQHF. The chain carries TRBV18 and TRBJ1-5, with a tentative D call TRBD1 (5 bases). Deletions cut 3 bases from V and 2 bases from J, with 14 bases between. From germline, CDR1 is KGHSH and CDR2 LQKENI. This CDR3 is 16 amino acids long.

The CDR3 nucleotides are TGTGCTAGTGCCCCGGCGGGCGTTACCACAGATACGCAGTATTTT. Translation gives CASAPAGVTTDTQYF. The V and J genes are TRBV7-7 and TRBJ2-3; weak D call: TRBD2 (5 bases). The length of the CDR3 is 15 residues. The germline V gene has CDR1 SSHAT and CDR2 FNYEAQ (reference sequence).

J is TRBJ2-3 and V is TRBV4-3, with D possibly TRBD2 on 6 matching bases. V lost 0 bases to trimming and J lost 2 bases, with 12 bases between them. Germline V gives CDR1 LGHNA, CDR2 YSLEER. The CDR3 has 16 amino acids. CDR3 coding DNA: TGCGCCAGCAGCCAAGATGGTAGCGGCCCCACAGATACGCAGTATTTT. The encoded protein is CASSQDGSGPTDTQYF.

V is TRBV19 and J is TRBJ1-1, with 8 bases fitting TRBD1. Germline assignment: CDR1 LNHDA and CDR2 SQIVND (reference sequence). V lost 3 bases and J lost 7; bases outside the gene matches: 10. The CDR3 totals 15 residues. The chain's CDR3 is CASSIIIGQGGEAFF. In DNA form, the CDR3 reads TGTGCCAGTAGTATTATTATTGGACAGGGCGGTGAAGCTTTCTTT.

The rearrangement links TRBV5-1 to TRBJ2-3; TRBD2 might be the D (5 bases). Deletions cut 4 bases from V and 0 bases from J, with 9 bases between. There are 14 residues in the CDR3. Germline V CDR1 and CDR2: SGHRS, YFSETQ. The CDR3 nucleotides read TGCGCCAGCAGCGCGGACTGGAGCACAGATACGCAGTATTTT. Translated: CASSADWSTDTQYF.

The chain couples TRBV18 to TRBJ1-3, with 10 bases matching TRBD1. J was trimmed by 3 bases and V by 3 bases; bases with no gene match: 11. This CDR3 comprises 18 residues. The germline V gene encodes CDR1 KGHSH and CDR2 LQKENI. This CDR3 is CASSPTSGTGAVGNTIYF. The DNA for the CDR3 is TGTGCCAGCTCACCGACCTCCGGGACAGGGGCAGTTGGAAACACCATATATTTT.

J is TRBJ2-1 and V is TRBV5-1; TRBD2 agrees at 10 bases. Germline CDR1 and CDR2: SGHRS and YFSETQ. Trimming at V came to 0 bases and at J to 3 bases, leaving 0 bases not matched to a gene. CDR3 size: 15 residues. CDR3 nucleotides: TGCGCCAGCAGCTTGGTAGCGGGGGGCTACAATGAGCAGTTCTTC. The encoded protein is CASSLVAGGYNEQFF.

The chain employs TRBV5-6 and TRBJ1-3; 9 bases map to TRBD1. This CDR3 is built from 15 residues. Germline values: CDR1 SGHDT, CDR2 YYEEEE. V was clipped by 4 bases and J by 2 bases; unmatched bases: 4. DNA of the CDR3: TGTGCCAGCAGCCCTACAGGGGGCACTGGAAACACCATATATTTT. Translating it yields CASSPTGGTGNTIYF.